The source of this T cell receptor (beta chain) is a study of T-cell reconstitution after alpha-beta-depleted transplantation in children (dated by TCRdb to about 2016). The study in broad terms: Using TCR repertoire profiling, the study quantitatively followed how T-cell immune reconstitution unfolded in children after TCRalphabeta/CD19-depleted allogeneic hematopoietic cell transplantation.

For CDR1 and CDR2, the germline V gene lists SNHLY and FYNNEI. The CDR3 covers 14 residues, taking in both the cysteine and the phenylalanine. Left in the record is the CDR3 DNA by itself, 42 bases read in frame from the first base. V drops 6 bases and J drops 3 bases, leaving 14 bases in between. Taken with the paper, the label for treatment or condition translates to: allogeneic hematopoietic cell transplantation with graft depleted of TCRalphabeta T cells and CD19 B cells. The children who served as transplant recipients had been given grafts of TCRalphabeta/CD19-depleted allogeneic hematopoietic cells. The method was PCR. Sequencing took place on an Illumina HiSeq 2500. TCR libraries were prepared with molecular barcoding, using unique molecular identifiers to normalize TCRbeta repertoire quantification. TCRdb took the public reads, trimmed them with fastp at Q25, ran MiXCR for clone calling and kept in-frame beta chains. Rows are combined by CDR3 protein, so each entry shows the most common genes and DNA. In this sample the table shows 200,000 to 250,000 distinct CDR3 sequences, about a tenth of which occur a single time. The top ten hold 28% of the sample.

General conclusions and limits of the study: Apparently early alphabetaT-cell count recovery about two months after transplant reportedly relied on only several hundred rapidly expanded clones derived from non-depleted graft cells. Hyperexpanded clone frequencies declined over subsequent months; after one year, T-cell counts and TCRbeta diversity were mostly attributed to newly produced T cells. In some patients, the high TCRbeta diversity seen at day 60 was put down to recipient T cells and intrathymic progenitors that had survived conditioning.

On this clonotype itself: The antigen it binds to is not known. No much larger clone exists at a distance of one base, and base qualities are not known.

This clonotype originated in a child less than two years old with acute myeloid leukemia, due to receive a stem cell transplant. This sequence uses TRBV2 and TRBJ1-1; tentative D gene TRBD1, with 5 bases matching. Sequenced material: PBMCs, taken before TCRalphabeta/CD19-depleted stem cell transplant. The CDR3 region reads CASSAAGGDTEAFF. The base sequence is TGTGCCAGCAGCGCGGCGGGGGGGGACACTGAAGCTTTCTTT.